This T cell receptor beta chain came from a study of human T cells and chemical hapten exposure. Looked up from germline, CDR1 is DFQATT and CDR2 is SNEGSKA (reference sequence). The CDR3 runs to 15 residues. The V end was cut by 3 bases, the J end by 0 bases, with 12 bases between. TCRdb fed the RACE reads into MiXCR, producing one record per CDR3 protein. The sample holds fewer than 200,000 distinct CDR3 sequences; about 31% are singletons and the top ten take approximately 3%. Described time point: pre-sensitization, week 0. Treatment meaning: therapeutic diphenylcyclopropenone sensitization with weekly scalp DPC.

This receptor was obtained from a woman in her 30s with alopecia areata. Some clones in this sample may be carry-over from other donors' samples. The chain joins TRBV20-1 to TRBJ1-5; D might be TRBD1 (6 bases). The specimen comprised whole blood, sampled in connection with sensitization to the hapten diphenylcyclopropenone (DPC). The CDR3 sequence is CSASTGTNSNQPQHF. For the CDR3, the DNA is TGCAGTGCTAGTACAGGGACTAATAGCAATCAGCCCCAGCATTTT.